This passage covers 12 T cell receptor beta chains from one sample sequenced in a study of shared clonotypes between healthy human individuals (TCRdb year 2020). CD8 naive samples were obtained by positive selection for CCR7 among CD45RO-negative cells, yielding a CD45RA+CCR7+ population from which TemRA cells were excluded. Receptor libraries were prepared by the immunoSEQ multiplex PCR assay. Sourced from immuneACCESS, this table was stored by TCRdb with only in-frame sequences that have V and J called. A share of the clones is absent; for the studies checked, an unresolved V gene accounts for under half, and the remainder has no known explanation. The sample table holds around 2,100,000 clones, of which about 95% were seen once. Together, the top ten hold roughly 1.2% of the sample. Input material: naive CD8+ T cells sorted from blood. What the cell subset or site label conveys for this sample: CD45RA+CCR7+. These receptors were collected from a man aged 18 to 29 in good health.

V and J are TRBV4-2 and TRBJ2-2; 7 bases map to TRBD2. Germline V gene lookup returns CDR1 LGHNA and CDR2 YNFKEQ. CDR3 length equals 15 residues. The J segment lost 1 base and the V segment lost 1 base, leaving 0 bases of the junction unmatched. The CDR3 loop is CASSQASGNTGELFF. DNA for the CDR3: TGTGCCAGCAGCCAAGCTAGCGGGAACACCGGGGAGCTGTTTTTT.

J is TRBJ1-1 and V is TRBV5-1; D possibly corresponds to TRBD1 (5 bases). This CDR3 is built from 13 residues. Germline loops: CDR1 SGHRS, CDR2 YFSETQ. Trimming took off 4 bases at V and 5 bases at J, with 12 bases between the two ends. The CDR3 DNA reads TGCGCCAGCAGCGTGGGGCTAGGGACTGAAGCTTTCTTT. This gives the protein CASSVGLGTEAFF.

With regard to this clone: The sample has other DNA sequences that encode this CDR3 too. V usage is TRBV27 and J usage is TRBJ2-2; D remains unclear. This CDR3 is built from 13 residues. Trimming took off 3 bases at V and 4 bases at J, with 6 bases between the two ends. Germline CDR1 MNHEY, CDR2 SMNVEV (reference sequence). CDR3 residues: CASSLGFTGELFF. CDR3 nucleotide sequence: TGTGCCAGCAGTTTGGGATTCACCGGGGAGCTGTTTTTT.

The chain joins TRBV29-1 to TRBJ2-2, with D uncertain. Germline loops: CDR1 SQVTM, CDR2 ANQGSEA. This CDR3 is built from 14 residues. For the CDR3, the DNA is TGCAGGCTACAGTTAGGGCTGAACACCGGGGAGCTGTTTTTT. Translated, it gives CRLQLGLNTGELFF.

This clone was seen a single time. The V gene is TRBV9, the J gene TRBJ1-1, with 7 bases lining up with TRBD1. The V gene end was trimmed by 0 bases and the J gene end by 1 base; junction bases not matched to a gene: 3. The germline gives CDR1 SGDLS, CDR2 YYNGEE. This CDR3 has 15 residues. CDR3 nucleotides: TGTGCCAGCAGCGTAGTGGCAGGGGGGAACACTGAAGCTTTCTTT. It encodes CASSVVAGGNTEAFF.

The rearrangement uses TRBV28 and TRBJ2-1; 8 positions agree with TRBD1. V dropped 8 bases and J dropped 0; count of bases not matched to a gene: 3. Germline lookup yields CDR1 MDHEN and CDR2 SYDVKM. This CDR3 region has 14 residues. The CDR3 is CASDTGGSYNEQFF. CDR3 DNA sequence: TGTGCCAGCGATACAGGGGGCTCCTACAATGAGCAGTTCTTC.

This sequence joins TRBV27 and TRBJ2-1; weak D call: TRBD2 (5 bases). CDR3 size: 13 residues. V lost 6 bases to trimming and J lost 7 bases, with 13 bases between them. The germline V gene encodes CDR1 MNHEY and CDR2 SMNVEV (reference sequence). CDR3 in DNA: TGTGCCAGCAGCCTACTCACTAGGAATGAGCAGTTCTTC. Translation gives CASSLLTRNEQFF.

DNA for the CDR3: TGTGCCAGCAGCGGAGCGGGAGCGGACAATGAGCAGTTCTTC. This translates into CASSGAGADNEQFF. The rearrangement links TRBV9 to TRBJ2-1; TRBD2 matches at 8 bases. The J segment lost 5 bases and the V segment lost 3 bases, leaving 4 bases of the junction unmatched. The germline gives CDR1 SGDLS, CDR2 YYNGEE. CDR3 length: 14 amino acids.

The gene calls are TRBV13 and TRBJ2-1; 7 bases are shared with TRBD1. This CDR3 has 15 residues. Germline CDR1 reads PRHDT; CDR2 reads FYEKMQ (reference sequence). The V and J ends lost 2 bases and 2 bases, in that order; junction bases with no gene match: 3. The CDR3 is CASSLWQGAYNEQFF. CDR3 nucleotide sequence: TGTGCCAGCAGCTTATGGCAGGGGGCCTACAATGAGCAGTTCTTC.

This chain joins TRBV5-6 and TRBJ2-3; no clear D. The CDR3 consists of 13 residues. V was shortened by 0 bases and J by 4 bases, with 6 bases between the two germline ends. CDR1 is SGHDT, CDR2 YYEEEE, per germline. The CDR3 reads CASSLGTADTQYF. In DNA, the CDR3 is TGTGCCAGCAGCTTGGGGACGGCAGATACGCAGTATTTT. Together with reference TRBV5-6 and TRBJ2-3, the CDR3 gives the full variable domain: DAGVTQSPTHLIKTRGQQVTLRCSPKSGHDTVSWYQQALGQGPQFIFQYYEEEERQRGNFPDRFSGHQFPNYSSELNVNALLLGDSALYLCASSLGTADTQYFGPGTRLTVL.

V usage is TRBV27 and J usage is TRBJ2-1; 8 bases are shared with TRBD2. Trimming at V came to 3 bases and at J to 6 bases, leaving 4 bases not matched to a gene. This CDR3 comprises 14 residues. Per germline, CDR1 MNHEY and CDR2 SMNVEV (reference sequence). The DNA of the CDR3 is TGTGCCAGCAGTTTCCCTGCGGGGGGCAATGAGCAGTTCTTC. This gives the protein CASSFPAGGNEQFF.

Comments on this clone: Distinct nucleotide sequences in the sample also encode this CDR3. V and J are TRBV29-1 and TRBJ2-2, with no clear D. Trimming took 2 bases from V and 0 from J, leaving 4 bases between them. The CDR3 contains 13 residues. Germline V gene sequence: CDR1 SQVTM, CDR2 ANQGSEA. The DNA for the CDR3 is TGCAGCGTTGAACTAGCGAACACCGGGGAGCTGTTTTTT. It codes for CSVELANTGELFF.